The 13 T cell receptor beta chains below come from one sample, sequenced in a study of CD8 T cells in ankylosing spondylitis. MiXCR, run by TCRdb on the 5' RACE reads, gives a single entry per CDR3 protein. The sample holds under 300,000 distinct CDR3 sequences, about a sixth seen once. Sequenced input: blood, either unsorted or a sorted T cell fraction (not recorded which). The receptors shown here come from a male donor with ankylosing spondylitis or in good health (not recorded which).

This clonotype came up many times. The chain recombines TRBV10-3 with TRBJ2-3; TRBD2 matches at 7 bases. The CDR3 has 14 amino acids. Germline loops: CDR1 ENHRY, CDR2 SYGVKD. With 7 bases clipped from V and 2 bases from J, the junction kept 6 bases outside the gene matches. In DNA, the CDR3 is TGTGCCATCACCACCGGGACTAACACAGATACGCAGTATTTT. The encoded protein is CAITTGTNTDTQYF.

V is TRBV5-5 and J is TRBJ1-1; 9 bases fit TRBD1. Unmatched junction bases numbered 10, after V lost 1 base and J lost 3 bases. The CDR3 is made up of 17 amino acids. Germline V gene sequence: CDR1 SGHKS, CDR2 YYEKEE (reference sequence). The CDR3 bases are TGTGCCAGCAGCTTGTTAGGTGGGACAGGGTTGCACACTGAAGCTTTCTTT. Translation: CASSLLGGTGLHTEAFF.

The chain joins TRBV4-3 to TRBJ2-3; 9 bases map to TRBD2. The junction had 7 bases not matched to a gene; V was cut back by 0 bases and J by 0 bases. Germline CDR1 and CDR2: LGHNA and YSLEER. The CDR3 sequence is 18 residues long. The CDR3 sequence: CASSQELGLAGSTDTQYF. The CDR3 bases are TGCGCCAGCAGCCAAGAGTTAGGGCTAGCGGGGAGCACAGATACGCAGTATTTT.

The chain carries TRBV11-2 and TRBJ1-1; D is undetermined. V lost 5 bases and J lost 0, with 7 bases in between. The CDR3 runs to 13 residues. Germline V CDR1 and CDR2: SGHAT, FQNNGV. CDR3 sequence reads: CASSPHLNTEAFF. CDR3 coding DNA: TGTGCCAGCAGCCCTCACTTGAACACTGAAGCTTTCTTT.

The genes are TRBV7-9 and TRBJ2-7; maybe TRBD1 (6 bases). Deletions cut 5 bases from V and 6 bases from J, with 11 bases between. This CDR3 comprises 12 residues. Germline values: CDR1 SEHNR, CDR2 FQNEAQ (reference sequence). The CDR3 bases are TGTGCCAGCAGCGGACCAGGGGTCGAGCAGTACTTC. Amino acids: CASSGPGVEQYF. Together with reference TRBV7-9 and TRBJ2-7, the CDR3 gives the full variable domain: DTGVSQNPRHKITKRGQNVTFRCDPISEHNRLYWYRQTLGQGPEFLTYFQNEAQLEKSRLLSDRFSAERPKGSFSTLEIQRTEQGDSAMYLCASSGPGVEQYFGPGTRLTVT.

This clonotype appeared a few times. This chain uses TRBV29-1 with TRBJ1-2; D not resolved. Trimming took off 3 bases at V and 4 bases at J, with 9 bases between the two ends. The CDR3 is 12 residues long. CDR1 is SQVTM and CDR2 is ANQGSEA in the germline V gene. This CDR3 reads CSVEQRLYGYTF. CDR3 sequence (DNA): TGCAGCGTTGAGCAGAGACTCTATGGCTACACCTTC.

The V and J genes are TRBV9 and TRBJ2-7; 12 bases align to TRBD1. CDR3 size: 17 residues. In germline, CDR1 is SGDLS, CDR2 YYNGEE. V lost 2 bases, J lost 7 bases, and 13 bases stayed unmatched. The CDR3 region is CASSVDPGTGGFDEQYF. In DNA form, the CDR3 reads TGTGCCAGCAGCGTTGACCCGGGGACAGGGGGCTTCGATGAGCAGTACTTC.

The gene calls are TRBV25-1 and TRBJ2-5, with D possibly TRBD2 on 5 matching bases. The germline V gene encodes CDR1 MGHDK and CDR2 SYGVNS. CDR3 size: 14 residues. Trimming stripped 4 bases from V and 5 bases from J, with 14 bases between. CDR3 coding DNA: TGTGCCAGCAGTGGAGGAGGAGTAGGGGAGACCCAGTACTTC. It specifies CASSGGGVGETQYF.

This chain uses TRBV12-3 or TRBV12-4 with TRBJ2-3; 7 bases line up with TRBD2. The CDR3 runs 15 residues. Germline trimming cut 5 bases from V and 7 bases from J; bases unmatched to any gene: 12. The CDR3 region has the DNA TGTGCCAGCAGTGAGGCCTCGCGGGAGCCATATACGCAGTATTTT. As protein: CASSEASREPYTQYF.

This clonotype showed up just a few times. V usage is TRBV29-1 and J usage is TRBJ2-7, with D possibly being TRBD2 (6 bases). Trimming shortened V by 1 base and J by 4 bases, and 11 bases separated the two germline ends. The germline V gene has CDR1 SQVTM and CDR2 ANQGSEA. This CDR3 contains 13 residues. The CDR3 bases are TGCAGCGTTGAAGGGGCTAGCGAATACGAGCAGTACTTC. It encodes CSVEGASEYEQYF.

This clonotype was recorded a few times. J is TRBJ2-7 and V is TRBV5-1, with D perhaps TRBD2 (6 bases). This CDR3 contains 15 residues. Germline V gene lookup returns CDR1 SGHRS and CDR2 YFSETQ. Trimming stripped 3 bases from V and 0 bases from J, with 13 bases between. CDR3 in amino acids: CASSSEGLGSYEQYF. The DNA for the CDR3 is TGCGCCAGCAGCTCGGAGGGGCTGGGCTCCTACGAGCAGTACTTC.

This clonotype has more than one count but fewer than ten. The J gene is TRBJ2-1, the V gene TRBV6-1; no definite D call. Germline assignment: CDR1 MNHNS and CDR2 SASEGT. CDR3 length: 15 residues. Trimming stripped 6 bases from V and 4 bases from J, with 16 bases between. The CDR3 sequence is CASSLTAYSYNEQFF. The DNA for the CDR3 is TGTGCCAGCAGCCTTACAGCCTACAGTTACAATGAGCAGTTCTTC.

The chain uses TRBV7-9 and TRBJ2-1; 8 positions agree with TRBD2. Germline V gene lookup returns CDR1 SEHNR and CDR2 FQNEAQ (reference sequence). The CDR3 length is 17 residues. With V trimmed by 4 bases and J by 4 bases, 12 bases remained unmatched. In DNA, the CDR3 is TGTGCCAGCAGCTCTATCGGGAGGGGACCAAGATACAATGAGCAGTTCTTC. Amino acid sequence: CASSSIGRGPRYNEQFF.